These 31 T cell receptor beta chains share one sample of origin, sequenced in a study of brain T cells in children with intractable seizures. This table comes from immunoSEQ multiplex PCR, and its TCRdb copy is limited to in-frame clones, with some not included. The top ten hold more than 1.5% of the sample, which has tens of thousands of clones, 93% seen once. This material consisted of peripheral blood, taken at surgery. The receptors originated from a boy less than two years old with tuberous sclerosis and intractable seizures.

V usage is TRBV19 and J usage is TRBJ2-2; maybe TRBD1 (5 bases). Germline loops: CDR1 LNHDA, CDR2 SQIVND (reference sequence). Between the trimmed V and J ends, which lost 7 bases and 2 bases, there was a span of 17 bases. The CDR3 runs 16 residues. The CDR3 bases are TGTGCCAGTAACCAAAGGGGCGGACAAAACACCGGGGAGCTGTTTTTT. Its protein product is CASNQRGGQNTGELFF.

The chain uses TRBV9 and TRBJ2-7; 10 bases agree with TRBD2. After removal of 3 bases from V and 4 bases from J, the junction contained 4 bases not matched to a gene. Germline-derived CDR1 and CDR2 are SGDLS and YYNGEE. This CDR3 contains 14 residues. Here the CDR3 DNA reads TGTGCCAGCAGCGCCCAAGCGGGAGGGTACGAGCAGTACTTC. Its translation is CASSAQAGGYEQYF.

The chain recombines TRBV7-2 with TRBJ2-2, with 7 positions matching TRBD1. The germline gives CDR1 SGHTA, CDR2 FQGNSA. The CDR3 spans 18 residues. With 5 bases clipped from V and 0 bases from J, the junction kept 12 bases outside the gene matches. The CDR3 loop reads CASSPRRTGTANTGELFF. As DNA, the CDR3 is TGTGCCAGCAGCCCCCGAAGAACCGGGACAGCGAACACCGGGGAGCTGTTTTTT.

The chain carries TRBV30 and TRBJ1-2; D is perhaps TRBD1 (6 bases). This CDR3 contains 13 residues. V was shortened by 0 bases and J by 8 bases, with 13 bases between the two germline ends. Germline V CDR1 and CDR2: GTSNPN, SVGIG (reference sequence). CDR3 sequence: CAWSVANGGGYTF. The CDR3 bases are TGTGCCTGGAGTGTGGCCAATGGGGGCGGCTACACCTTC.

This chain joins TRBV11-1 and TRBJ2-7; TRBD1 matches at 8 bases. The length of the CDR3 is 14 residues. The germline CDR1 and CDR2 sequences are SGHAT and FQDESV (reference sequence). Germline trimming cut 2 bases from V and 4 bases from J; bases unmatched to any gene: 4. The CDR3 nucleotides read TGTGCCAGCAGCTTATTTCAGGGGGCTTACGAGCAGTACTTC. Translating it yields CASSLFQGAYEQYF. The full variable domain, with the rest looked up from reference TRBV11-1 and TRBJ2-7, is EAEVAQSPRYKITEKSQAVAFWCDPISGHATLYWYRQILGQGPELLVQFQDESVVDDSQLPKDRFSAERLKGVDSTLKIQPAELGDSAMYLCASSLFQGAYEQYFGPGTRLTVT.

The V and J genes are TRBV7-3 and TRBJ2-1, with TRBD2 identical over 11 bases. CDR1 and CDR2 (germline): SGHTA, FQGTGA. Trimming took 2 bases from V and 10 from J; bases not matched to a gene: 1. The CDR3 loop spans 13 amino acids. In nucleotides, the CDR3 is TGTGCCAGCAGCTTACCTAGCGGGGGGGAGCAGTTCTTC. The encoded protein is CASSLPSGGEQFF.

CDR3 nucleotides: TGTGCCGTAGGGACTGAAGCTTTCTTT. It translates to CAVGTEAFF. V usage is TRBV28 and J usage is TRBJ1-1, with D hard to call. This CDR3 is 9 amino acids long. Germline V lookup: CDR1 MDHEN, CDR2 SYDVKM. Deletions cut 11 bases from V and 5 bases from J, with 6 bases between.

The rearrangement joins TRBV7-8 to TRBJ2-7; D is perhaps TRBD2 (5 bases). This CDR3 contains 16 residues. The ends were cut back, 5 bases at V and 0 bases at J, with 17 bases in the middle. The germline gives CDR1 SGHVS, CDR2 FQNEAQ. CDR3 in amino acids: CASSPWTGESSYEQYF. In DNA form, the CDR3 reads TGTGCCAGCAGCCCCTGGACTGGGGAGAGCTCCTACGAGCAGTACTTC.

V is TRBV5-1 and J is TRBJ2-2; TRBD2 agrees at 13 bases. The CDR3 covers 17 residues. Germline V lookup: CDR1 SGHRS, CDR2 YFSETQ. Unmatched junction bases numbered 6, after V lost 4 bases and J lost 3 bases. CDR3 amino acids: CASSPRLAGGYTGELFF. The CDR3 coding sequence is TGCGCCAGCAGCCCGAGACTAGCGGGGGGATACACCGGGGAGCTGTTTTTT. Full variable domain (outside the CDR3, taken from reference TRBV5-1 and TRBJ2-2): KAGVTQTPRYLIKTRGQQVTLSCSPISGHRSVSWYQQTPGQGLQFLFEYFSETQRNKGNFPGRFSGRQFSNSRSEMNVSTLELGDSALYLCASSPRLAGGYTGELFFGEGSRLTVL.

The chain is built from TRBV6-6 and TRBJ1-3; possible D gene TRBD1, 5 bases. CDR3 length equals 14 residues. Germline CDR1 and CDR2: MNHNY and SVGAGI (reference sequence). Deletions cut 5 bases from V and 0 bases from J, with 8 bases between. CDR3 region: CASSLDNSGNTIYF. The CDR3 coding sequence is TGTGCCAGCAGTCTGGACAACTCTGGAAACACCATATATTTT.

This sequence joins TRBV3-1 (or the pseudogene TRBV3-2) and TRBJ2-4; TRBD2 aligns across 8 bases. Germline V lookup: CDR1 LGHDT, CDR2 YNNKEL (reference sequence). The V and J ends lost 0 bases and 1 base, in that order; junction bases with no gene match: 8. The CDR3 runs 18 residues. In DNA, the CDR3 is TGTGCCAGCAGCCAAGATAGGGGACTAGTCATGGCCAAAAACATTCAGTACTTC. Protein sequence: CASSQDRGLVMAKNIQYF.

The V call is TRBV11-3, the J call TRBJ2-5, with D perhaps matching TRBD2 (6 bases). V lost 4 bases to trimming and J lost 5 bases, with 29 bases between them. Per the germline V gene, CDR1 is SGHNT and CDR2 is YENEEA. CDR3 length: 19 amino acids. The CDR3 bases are TGTGCCAGCAGCTCGATATCAACGGGGGATTTTGGTACTAGGGAGACCCAGTACTTC. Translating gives CASSSISTGDFGTRETQYF.

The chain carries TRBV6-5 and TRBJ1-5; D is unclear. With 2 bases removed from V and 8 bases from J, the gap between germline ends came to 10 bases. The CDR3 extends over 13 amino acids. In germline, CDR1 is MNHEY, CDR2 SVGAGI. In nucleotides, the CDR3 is TGTGCCAGCAGTTACAACGGCTTTAAGCCCCAGCATTTT. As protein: CASSYNGFKPQHF.

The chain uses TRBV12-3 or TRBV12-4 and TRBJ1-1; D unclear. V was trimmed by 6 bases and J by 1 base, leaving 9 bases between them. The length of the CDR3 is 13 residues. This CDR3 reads CASSYESNTEAFF. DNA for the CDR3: TGTGCCAGCAGCTACGAATCGAACACTGAAGCTTTCTTT.

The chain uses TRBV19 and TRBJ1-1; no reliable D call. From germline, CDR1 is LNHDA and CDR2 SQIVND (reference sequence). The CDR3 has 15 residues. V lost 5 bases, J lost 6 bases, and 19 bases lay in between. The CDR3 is CASSWLEGLGSEAFF. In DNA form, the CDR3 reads TGTGCCAGTAGTTGGTTAGAGGGTCTTGGGTCTGAAGCTTTCTTT.

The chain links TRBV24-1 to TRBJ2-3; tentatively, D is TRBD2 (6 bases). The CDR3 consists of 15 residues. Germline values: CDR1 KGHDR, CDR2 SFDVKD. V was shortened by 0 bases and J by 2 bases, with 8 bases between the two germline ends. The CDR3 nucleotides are TGTGCCACCAGTGATTTGTGGGAGGACACAGATACGCAGTATTTT. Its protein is CATSDLWEDTDTQYF.

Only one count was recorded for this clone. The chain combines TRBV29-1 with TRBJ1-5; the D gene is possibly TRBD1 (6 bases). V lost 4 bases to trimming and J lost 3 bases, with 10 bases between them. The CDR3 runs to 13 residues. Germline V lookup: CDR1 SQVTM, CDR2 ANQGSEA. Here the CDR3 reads CSVGGGDNQPQHF. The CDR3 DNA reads TGCAGCGTTGGAGGGGGGGACAATCAGCCCCAGCATTTT.

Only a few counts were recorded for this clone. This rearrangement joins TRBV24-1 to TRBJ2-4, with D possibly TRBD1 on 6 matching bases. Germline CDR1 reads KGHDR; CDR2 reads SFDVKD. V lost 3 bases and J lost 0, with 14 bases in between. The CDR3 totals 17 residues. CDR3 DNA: TGTGCCACCAGTGATAGATCCGGGACAACAGCCAAAAACATTCAGTACTTC. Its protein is CATSDRSGTTAKNIQYF.

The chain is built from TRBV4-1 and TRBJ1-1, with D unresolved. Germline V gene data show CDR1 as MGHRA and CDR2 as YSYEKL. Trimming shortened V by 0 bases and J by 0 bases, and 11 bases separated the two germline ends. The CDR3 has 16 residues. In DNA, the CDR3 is TGCGCCAGCAGCCAAGATGGCGTCTACCTGAACACTGAAGCTTTCTTT. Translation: CASSQDGVYLNTEAFF.

CDR3: CASSLVQGEVYGYTF. CDR3 sequence (DNA): TGCGCCAGCAGCTTGGTTCAGGGCGAAGTCTATGGCTACACCTTC. The V gene is TRBV5-1, the J gene TRBJ1-2, with D tentatively TRBD1 (5 bases). V was trimmed by 0 bases and J by 4 bases, leaving 13 bases between them. The germline V gene encodes CDR1 SGHRS and CDR2 YFSETQ. CDR3 length: 15 residues.

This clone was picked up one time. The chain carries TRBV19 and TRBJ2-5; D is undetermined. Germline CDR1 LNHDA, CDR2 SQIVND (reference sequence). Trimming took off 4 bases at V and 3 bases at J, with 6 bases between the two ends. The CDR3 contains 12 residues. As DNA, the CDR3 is TGTGCCAGTAGTAGGCCTGAAGAGACCCAGTACTTC. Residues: CASSRPEETQYF.

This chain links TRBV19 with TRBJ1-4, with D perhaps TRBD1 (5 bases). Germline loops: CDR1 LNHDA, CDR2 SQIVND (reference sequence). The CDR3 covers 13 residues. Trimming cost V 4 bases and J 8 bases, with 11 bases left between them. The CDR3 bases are TGTGCCAGTAGTACCGGAAAGGGGGAAAAACTGTTTTTT. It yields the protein CASSTGKGEKLFF.

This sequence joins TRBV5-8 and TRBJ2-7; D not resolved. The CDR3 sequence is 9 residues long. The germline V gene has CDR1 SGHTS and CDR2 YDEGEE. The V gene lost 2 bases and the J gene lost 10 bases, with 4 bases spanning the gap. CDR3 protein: CASSFGQYF. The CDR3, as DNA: TGTGCCAGCAGCTTCGGACAGTACTTC.

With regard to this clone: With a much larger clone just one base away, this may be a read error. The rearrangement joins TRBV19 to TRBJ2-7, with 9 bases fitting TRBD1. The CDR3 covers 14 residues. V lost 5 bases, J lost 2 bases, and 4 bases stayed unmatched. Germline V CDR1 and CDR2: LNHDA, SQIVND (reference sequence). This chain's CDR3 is CASSPGQGPYEQYF. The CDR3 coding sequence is TGTGCCAGTAGTCCGGGACAGGGTCCCTACGAGCAGTACTTC.

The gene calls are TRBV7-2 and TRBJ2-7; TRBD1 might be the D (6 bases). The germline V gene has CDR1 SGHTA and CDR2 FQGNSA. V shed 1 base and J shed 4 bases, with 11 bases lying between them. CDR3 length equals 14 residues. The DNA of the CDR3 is TGTGCCAGCAGCTTAGTAGGACAGAGTTACGAGCAGTACTTC. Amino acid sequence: CASSLVGQSYEQYF.

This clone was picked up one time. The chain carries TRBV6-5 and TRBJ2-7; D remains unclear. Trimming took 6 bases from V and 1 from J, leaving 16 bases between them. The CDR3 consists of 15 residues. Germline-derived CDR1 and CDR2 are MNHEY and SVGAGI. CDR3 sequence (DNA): TGTGCCAGCAGCCCCTATAGCATTCCTTCCTACGAGCAGTACTTC. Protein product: CASSPYSIPSYEQYF.

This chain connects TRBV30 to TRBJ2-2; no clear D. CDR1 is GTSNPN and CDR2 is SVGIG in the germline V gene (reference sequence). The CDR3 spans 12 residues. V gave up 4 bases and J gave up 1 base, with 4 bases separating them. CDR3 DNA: TGTGCCTGGAATCAGAACACCGGGGAGCTGTTTTTT. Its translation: CAWNQNTGELFF.

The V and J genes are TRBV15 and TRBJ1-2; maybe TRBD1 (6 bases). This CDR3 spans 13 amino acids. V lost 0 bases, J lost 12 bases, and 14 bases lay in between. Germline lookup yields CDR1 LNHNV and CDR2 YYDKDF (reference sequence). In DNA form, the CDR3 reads TGTGCCACCAGCAGAGATCTCCAGGGGCTTCACACCTTC. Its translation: CATSRDLQGLHTF. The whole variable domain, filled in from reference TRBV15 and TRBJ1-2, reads DAMVIQNPRYQVTQFGKPVTLSCSQTLNHNVMYWYQQKSSQAPKLLFHYYDKDFNNEADTPDNFQSRRPNTSFCFLDIRSPGLGDTAMYLCATSRDLQGLHTFGSGTRLTVV.

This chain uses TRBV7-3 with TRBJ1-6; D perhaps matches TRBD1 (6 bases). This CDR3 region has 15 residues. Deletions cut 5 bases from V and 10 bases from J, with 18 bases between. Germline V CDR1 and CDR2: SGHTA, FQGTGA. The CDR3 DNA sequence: TGTGCCAGCAGCGAACCGGGGGGGCAGGGGTCACCCCTCCACTTT. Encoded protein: CASSEPGGQGSPLHF.

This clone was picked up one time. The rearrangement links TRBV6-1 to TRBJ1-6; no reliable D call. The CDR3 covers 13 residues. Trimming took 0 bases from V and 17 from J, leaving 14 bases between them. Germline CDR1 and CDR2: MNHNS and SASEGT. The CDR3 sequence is CASSEALGLHIHF. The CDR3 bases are TGTGCCAGCAGTGAAGCGTTAGGGCTGCACATCCACTTT.

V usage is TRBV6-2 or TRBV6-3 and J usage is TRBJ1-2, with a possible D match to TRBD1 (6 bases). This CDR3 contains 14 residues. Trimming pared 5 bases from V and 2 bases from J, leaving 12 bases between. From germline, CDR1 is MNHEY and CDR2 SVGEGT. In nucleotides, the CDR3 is TGTGCCAGCAGTCACAGGGACCGAAACTATGGCTACACCTTC. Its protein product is CASSHRDRNYGYTF.